A selection of T cell receptor beta chains follows, all from one sample in a study of CD8 T cells in ankylosing spondylitis. MiXCR, applied by TCRdb to the 5' RACE reads, yields one record per CDR3 protein. The top ten hold 6.8% of the sample, which has a few hundred thousand distinct CDR3 sequences, roughly 13% seen once. Material: blood, either unsorted or a sorted T cell fraction (not recorded which). The receptors here all came from a male donor with ankylosing spondylitis. Both conserved end residues are part of each CDR3. The D gene is left open where the match is weak. Where a row states a size, it is once, few, many or the class of an expanded clone; other rows omit it.

NA	TRBV20-1	NA	TRBJ2-1	CSAPGEQGYNEQFF	TGCAGTGCCCCCGGCGAGCAGGGCTACAATGAGCAGTTCTTC
NA	TRBV20-1	TRBD1	TRBJ2-7	CSAKGGALYEQYF	TGCAGTGCTAAAGGGGGCGCGTTATACGAGCAGTACTTC
NA	TRBV4-1	NA	TRBJ1-2	CASSKDGFYGYTF	TGCGCCAGCAGCAAAGACGGGTTCTATGGCTACACCTTC
few	TRBV7-2	TRBD2	TRBJ2-3	CASSLWAGGTDTQYF	TGTGCCAGCAGCTTATGGGCGGGAGGGACAGATACGCAGTATTTT
NA	TRBV6-1	TRBD1	TRBJ1-3	CASSDRQGSSSGNTIYF	TGTGCCAGCAGTGACCGACAGGGCTCCAGCTCTGGAAACACCATATATTTT
many	TRBV18	NA	TRBJ2-5	CASSPTGSQETQYF	TGTGCCAGCTCACCCACAGGATCCCAAGAGACCCAGTACTTC
few	TRBV5-1	TRBD2	TRBJ2-3	CASSLGVAGFSDTQYF	TGCGCCAGCAGCTTGGGAGTAGCGGGATTCTCAGATACGCAGTATTTT
many	TRBV3-1	NA	TRBJ1-1	CASSLRSRNTEAFF	TGTGCCAGCAGCCTTCGATCCAGGAACACTGAAGCTTTCTTT
NA	TRBV24-1	NA	TRBJ2-3	CATSGAGPSTDTQYF	TGTGCCACCAGTGGCGCGGGCCCTAGCACAGATACGCAGTATTTT
NA	TRBV2	NA	TRBJ1-6	CASSDRQQNSPLHF	TGTGCCAGCAGTGATAGGCAACAAAATTCACCCCTCCACTTT
NA	TRBV10-3	TRBD2	TRBJ2-3	CALSSGTSGPGGPDTQYF	TGTGCCCTCTCCTCCGGGACTAGCGGACCCGGGGGACCAGATACGCAGTATTTT
NA	TRBV6-1	NA	TRBJ2-1	CASSEARDRYNEQFF	TGTGCCAGCAGTGAAGCGCGGGACAGATACAATGAGCAGTTCTTC
NA	TRBV12-3/TRBV12-4	NA	TRBJ1-2	CASSSDRRNYGYTF	TGTGCCAGCAGCTCAGACAGGCGTAACTATGGCTACACCTTC
few	TRBV20-1	NA	TRBJ2-7	CSAIGQGAIEQYF	TGCAGTGCTATAGGGCAGGGAGCGATCGAGCAGTACTTC
NA	TRBV20-1	NA	TRBJ1-6	CSARVGSYNSPLHF	TGCAGTGCTAGAGTGGGATCCTATAATTCACCCCTCCACTTT
NA	TRBV2	TRBD2	TRBJ2-7	CASSIAGGGEQYF	TGTGCCAGCAGTATAGCGGGAGGAGGCGAGCAGTACTTC
few	TRBV10-3	TRBD1	TRBJ2-3	CAISSTGGSTDTQYF	TGTGCCATCAGTTCCACAGGGGGCAGCACAGATACGCAGTATTTT
few	TRBV10-3	TRBD2	TRBJ2-2	CAIQSGSGNIDTGELFF	TGTGCCATCCAAAGCGGTAGCGGGAACATTGACACCGGGGAGCTGTTTTTT
NA	TRBV5-5	NA	TRBJ2-5	CASSFDALAQYF	TGTGCCAGCAGCTTCGACGCCTTAGCCCAGTACTTC
few	TRBV12-3/TRBV12-4	TRBD2	TRBJ2-5	CASSLPGTSLETQYF	TGTGCCAGCAGTTTACCAGGGACTAGCTTAGAGACCCAGTACTTC
many	TRBV7-9	NA	TRBJ2-5	CASSLEGQQYF	TGTGCCAGCAGCTTAGAGGGACAACAGTACTTC
few	TRBV5-1	NA	TRBJ2-1	CASSLQSHNEQFF	TGCGCCAGCAGCTTACAGTCCCACAATGAGCAGTTCTTC
NA	TRBV3-1	TRBD2	TRBJ2-1	CASRPQSGSVQFF	TGTGCCAGCAGACCTCAAAGCGGGAGCGTGCAGTTCTTC
few	TRBV5-1	TRBD1	TRBJ1-2	CASSLVATGGNGYTF	TGCGCCAGCAGCTTGGTCGCGACAGGGGGTAATGGCTACACCTTC
NA	TRBV2	NA	TRBJ2-1	CASSSESGSLFGDNEQFF	TGTGCCAGCAGCTCCGAGAGCGGTTCCCTATTTGGGGACAATGAGCAGTTCTTC
NA	TRBV29-1	NA	TRBJ2-3	CSVDSDRPDTQYF	TGCAGCGTTGATTCCGACCGACCAGATACGCAGTATTTT
NA	TRBV20-1	NA	TRBJ2-5	CSGVAAQETQYF	TGCAGTGGAGTAGCGGCACAAGAGACCCAGTACTTC
few	TRBV20-1	NA	TRBJ2-1	CSFSERLVRNEQFF	TGCAGTTTCTCTGAACGACTAGTAAGGAATGAGCAGTTCTTC
few	TRBV5-1	NA	TRBJ1-1	CASSMDIITEAFF	TGCGCCAGCAGCATGGACATCATCACTGAAGCTTTCTTT
NA	TRBV24-1	NA	TRBJ2-3	CATSDSDASSTDTQYF	TGTGCCACCAGTGACTCGGACGCTTCTAGCACAGATACGCAGTATTTT
few	TRBV7-8	TRBD2	TRBJ2-2	CASTRGAGVGTGELFF	TGTGCCAGCACCCGAGGGGCGGGAGTCGGCACCGGGGAGCTGTTTTTT
NA	TRBV20-1	NA	TRBJ1-2	CSASGREGYTF	TGCAGTGCTAGTGGGAGGGAGGGCTACACCTTC
many	TRBV25-1	TRBD1	TRBJ2-1	CASSDPGQGANEQFF	TGTGCCAGCAGTGATCCGGGACAGGGGGCAAATGAGCAGTTCTTC
NA	TRBV7-2	NA	TRBJ1-2	CASSLGPGRSGGYTF	TGTGCCAGCAGCTTAGGGCCAGGGAGGTCAGGTGGCTACACCTTC
few	TRBV9	NA	TRBJ1-1	CASSGQDLWQMNTEAFF	TGTGCCAGCAGCGGACAGGACCTATGGCAGATGAACACTGAAGCTTTCTTT
few	TRBV15	TRBD1	TRBJ1-5	CATSGGESNQPQHF	TGTGCCACCTCAGGGGGCGAAAGCAATCAGCCCCAGCATTTT
NA	TRBV19	TRBD2	TRBJ2-1	CATTTQAGGLNEQFF	TGTGCCACCACAACTCAAGCGGGAGGGCTCAATGAGCAGTTCTTC
NA	TRBV9	NA	TRBJ2-3	CASSPWTNPDTQYF	TGTGCCAGCAGCCCCTGGACTAACCCAGATACGCAGTATTTT
NA	TRBV5-1	TRBD2	TRBJ2-3	CASSLLGLAGVSTDTQYF	TGCGCCAGCAGCTTGTTGGGACTAGCGGGAGTTTCCACAGATACGCAGTATTTT
once	TRBV4-1	TRBD2	TRBJ2-1	CASSQGSAGGRPEQFF	TGCGCCAGCAGCCAGGGGTCGGCGGGAGGGCGTCCTGAGCAGTTCTTC
NA	TRBV10-3	NA	TRBJ1-3	CAISGHGGRPGSGNTIYF	TGTGCCATCAGTGGTCACGGGGGGCGGCCCGGATCTGGAAACACCATATATTTT
few	TRBV6-2/TRBV6-3	NA	TRBJ2-7	CASSFVPGSEQYF	TGTGCCAGCAGTTTTGTACCGGGATCCGAGCAGTACTTC